This TCR beta chain comes out of a study of cytomegalovirus exposure and HLA in healthy donors. Trimming left V 0 bases short and J 8 bases short, with 16 bases between. The CDR3 spans 16 residues. CDR1 WSHSY and CDR2 SAAADI come from the germline V gene. This clone was counted between two and nine times. PCR amplification relied on 60 Vbeta primers (plus 13 Jbeta primers). Sequencing used immunoSEQ multiplex PCR; TCRdb keeps in-frame clones, though not all of them. In the table there are approximately 150,000 clones, approximately 79% of which are singletons. The sample comprised PBMCs. The TCR sequence derives from a man over 45 in good health and CMV-seropositive. The V gene is TRBV10-2, the J gene TRBJ2-2; D might be TRBD2 (5 bases). In DNA form, the CDR3 reads TGCGCCAGCAGTGAGTCGGGGTTAGCGCCCTATGGGGAGCTGTTTTTT. Translating it yields CASSESGLAPYGELFF.